A selection of T cell receptor beta chains follows, all from one sample in a study of T cell repertoires in cytomegalovirus infection. Each CDR3 protein gets one entry after TCRdb re-called the reads with MiXCR. The profile shows approximately 500,000 distinct CDR3 sequences, roughly 29% of them singletons. Sample: PBMCs. Receptors originate from a human donor in good health (CMV status not recorded). Some clones in this sample may be carry-over from other donors' samples. Each CDR3 is given with its conserved first and last residue. A D gene is named only where the DNA matches it firmly. Clone sizes are given selectively: once, few, many, or a class where the clone is expanded.

D gene: NA
clone size: many
V gene: TRBV7-2
J gene: TRBJ1-1
CDR3 protein: CASSFDNLDAFF
CDR3 DNA: TGTGCCAGCAGCTTCGACAACCTTGACGCTTTCTTT

D gene: NA
clone size: few
V gene: TRBV7-9
J gene: TRBJ2-1
CDR3 protein: CASSPGGWGFVTRNEQFF
CDR3 DNA: TGTGCCAGCAGCCCTGGAGGGTGGGGTTTTGTGACCCGGAATGAGCAGTTCTTC

D gene: TRBD1
clone size: NA
V gene: TRBV6-1
J gene: TRBJ1-1
CDR3 protein: CASRDRGSAFF
CDR3 DNA: TGTGCCAGCAGGGACAGGGGATCGGCTTTCTTT

D gene: TRBD2
clone size: many
V gene: TRBV7-8
J gene: TRBJ2-1
CDR3 protein: CASSLDPSGSSYNEQFF
CDR3 DNA: TGTGCCAGCAGCTTAGACCCTAGCGGGAGCTCCTACAATGAGCAGTTCTTC

D gene: NA
clone size: NA
V gene: TRBV29-1
J gene: TRBJ1-2
CDR3 protein: CSVQTVSNYGYTF
CDR3 DNA: TGCAGCGTTCAGACAGTTTCTAACTATGGCTACACCTTC

D gene: NA
clone size: NA
V gene: TRBV6-2/TRBV6-3
J gene: TRBJ2-2
CDR3 protein: CASSRDGNTGELFF
CDR3 DNA: TGTGCCAGCAGTCGGGACGGGAACACCGGGGAGCTGTTTTTT

D gene: TRBD1
clone size: NA
V gene: TRBV6-5
J gene: TRBJ2-7
CDR3 protein: CASRSRDREFYEQYF
CDR3 DNA: TGTGCCAGCAGGAGCCGGGACAGGGAATTCTACGAGCAGTACTTC

D gene: NA
clone size: NA
V gene: TRBV7-2
J gene: TRBJ1-6
CDR3 protein: CASSLDGSGSPLHF
CDR3 DNA: TGTGCCAGCAGCTTAGACGGATCGGGATCACCCCTCCACTTT

D gene: NA
clone size: few
V gene: TRBV7-6
J gene: TRBJ1-4
CDR3 protein: CASSNYQGNEKLFF
CDR3 DNA: TGTGCCAGCAGCAATTATCAGGGTAATGAAAAACTGTTTTTT

D gene: NA
clone size: NA
V gene: TRBV9
J gene: TRBJ2-6
CDR3 protein: CASSVHSGANVLTF
CDR3 DNA: TGTGCCAGCAGCGTACACTCTGGGGCCAACGTCCTGACTTTC

D gene: NA
clone size: many
V gene: TRBV7-2
J gene: TRBJ1-1
CDR3 protein: CASSFRWDTEAFF
CDR3 DNA: TGTGCCAGCAGCTTCCGGTGGGACACTGAAGCTTTCTTT

D gene: TRBD2
clone size: few
V gene: TRBV7-2
J gene: TRBJ2-1
CDR3 protein: CASSAPGLADTNEQFF
CDR3 DNA: TGTGCCAGCAGCGCTCCGGGACTAGCGGATACCAATGAGCAGTTCTTC

D gene: NA
clone size: NA
V gene: TRBV20-1
J gene: TRBJ1-1
CDR3 protein: CSAQRGAQNTEAFF
CDR3 DNA: TGCAGTGCCCAGCGGGGGGCGCAAAACACTGAAGCTTTCTTT

D gene: TRBD1
clone size: NA
V gene: TRBV20-1
J gene: TRBJ1-5
CDR3 protein: CSASDRVGNQPQHF
CDR3 DNA: TGCAGTGCTAGCGACAGGGTAGGGAATCAGCCCCAGCATTTT

D gene: TRBD1
clone size: NA
V gene: TRBV5-1
J gene: TRBJ1-5
CDR3 protein: CASSVEGAQPQHF
CDR3 DNA: TGCGCCAGCAGCGTAGAGGGGGCTCAGCCCCAGCATTTT

D gene: TRBD1
clone size: once
V gene: TRBV6-6
J gene: TRBJ2-4
CDR3 protein: CASSSWTGSVGKNIQYF
CDR3 DNA: TGTGCCAGCAGTTCATGGACAGGCAGTGTCGGCAAAAACATTCAGTACTTC

D gene: TRBD1
clone size: few
V gene: TRBV12-3/TRBV12-4
J gene: TRBJ1-2
CDR3 protein: CASRRQGAYGYTF
CDR3 DNA: TGTGCCAGCAGACGACAGGGGGCTTACGGCTACACCTTC

D gene: TRBD2
clone size: few
V gene: TRBV7-9
J gene: TRBJ2-7
CDR3 protein: CASGRLQVAGGSVDEQYF
CDR3 DNA: TGTGCCAGCGGACGACTTCAAGTAGCGGGAGGGTCCGTGGACGAGCAGTACTTC

D gene: NA
clone size: NA
V gene: TRBV27
J gene: TRBJ2-3
CDR3 protein: CASSFQNRVTAVEDTQYF
CDR3 DNA: TGTGCCAGCAGTTTTCAGAACAGGGTTACGGCTGTCGAAGATACGCAGTATTTT

D gene: TRBD1
clone size: few
V gene: TRBV7-9
J gene: TRBJ2-5
CDR3 protein: CASSRDRTPQETQYF
CDR3 DNA: TGTGCCAGCTCCCGGGACAGGACACCCCAAGAGACCCAGTACTTC

D gene: NA
clone size: NA
V gene: TRBV7-9
J gene: TRBJ2-1
CDR3 protein: CASSPHDEQFF
CDR3 DNA: TGTGCCAGCAGCCCTCATGATGAGCAGTTCTTC

D gene: NA
clone size: NA
V gene: TRBV28
J gene: TRBJ1-2
CDR3 protein: CASTFGGTLSYGYTF
CDR3 DNA: TGTGCCAGCACCTTTGGGGGGACCCTTTCCTATGGCTACACCTTC

D gene: NA
clone size: few
V gene: TRBV7-2
J gene: TRBJ1-2
CDR3 protein: CASSLSPGAVSRDTF
CDR3 DNA: TGTGCCAGCAGCTTATCTCCCGGGGCGGTTTCAAGGGACACCTTC

D gene: NA
clone size: NA
V gene: TRBV7-2
J gene: TRBJ2-2
CDR3 protein: CASSLTRDTGELFF
CDR3 DNA: TGTGCCAGCAGCTTAACCCGAGACACCGGGGAGCTGTTTTTT

D gene: NA
clone size: NA
V gene: TRBV28
J gene: TRBJ1-5
CDR3 protein: CALQGENQPQHF
CDR3 DNA: TGTGCCCTTCAAGGGGAGAATCAGCCCCAGCATTTT

D gene: TRBD1
clone size: NA
V gene: TRBV10-3
J gene: TRBJ1-6
CDR3 protein: CAISESSGQGNSPLHF
CDR3 DNA: TGTGCCATCAGTGAGTCGAGCGGACAGGGTAATTCACCCCTCCACTTT

D gene: NA
clone size: many
V gene: TRBV7-2
J gene: TRBJ2-1
CDR3 protein: CASRTDSDEQFF
CDR3 DNA: TGTGCCAGCAGAACGGACAGCGATGAGCAGTTCTTC

D gene: TRBD2
clone size: many
V gene: TRBV7-2
J gene: TRBJ2-3
CDR3 protein: CASSLPSGGSGDTQYF
CDR3 DNA: TGTGCCAGCAGCTTACCAAGCGGGGGGAGCGGGGATACGCAGTATTTT

D gene: NA
clone size: NA
V gene: TRBV20-1
J gene: TRBJ1-4
CDR3 protein: CSARPDHEKLFF
CDR3 DNA: TGCAGTGCTAGACCCGACCATGAAAAACTGTTTTTT

D gene: NA
clone size: once
V gene: TRBV6-2/TRBV6-3
J gene: TRBJ2-1
CDR3 protein: CASSSLDSPYNEQFF
CDR3 DNA: TGTGCCAGCAGTTCTCTGGATAGCCCCTACAATGAGCAGTTCTTC

D gene: TRBD2
clone size: NA
V gene: TRBV10-3
J gene: TRBJ2-1
CDR3 protein: CAIRTSGIYNEQFF
CDR3 DNA: TGTGCCATTCGGACTAGCGGGATCTACAATGAGCAGTTCTTC

D gene: NA
clone size: few
V gene: TRBV12-3/TRBV12-4
J gene: TRBJ2-2
CDR3 protein: CASSLITGPRGDTGELFF
CDR3 DNA: TGTGCCAGCAGCCTCATTACCGGGCCCAGGGGGGACACCGGGGAGCTGTTTTTT

D gene: NA
clone size: few
V gene: TRBV6-2/TRBV6-3
J gene: TRBJ2-5
CDR3 protein: CASREQGSRETQYF
CDR3 DNA: TGTGCCAGCAGAGAACAGGGCAGTCGAGAGACCCAGTACTTC